The present T cell receptor beta chain was sequenced within a study of cytomegalovirus exposure and HLA in healthy donors (dated by TCRdb to about 2017). For the study in its entirety: An earlier analysis of some 550 of the donors reported about 290 Gb of sequence data and 100 million to 130 million unique TCR beta sequences from 150 million to 200 million T cells. The aim of the study was to test whether cataloging public T cell receptors could identify signatures of past pathogen exposure. All discovery cohort repertoires had been generated on a single sequencing platform. To predict cytomegalovirus infection status, the study brought together high-throughput TCR immunosequencing, statistical association of individual TCRs with disease status, and machine learning. Rather than drawing on any new phenotypic data, the later analysis identified candidate immune exposures from TCR beta sequences and the way those sequences occurred across donors. Both class I and class II loci were covered by HLA typing, at four-digit resolution. The number of donors typed differed by locus, with about 620-630 for A, B, C, DRB1 and DQB1, roughly 520 for DQA1, 600 to 610 for DPA1, and some 450 for DPB1. An early release that covered fewer than 800 HLA-typed donors contained approximately 290 gigabases of sequencing data and 80 million or so unique TCR sequences. Among several hundred genotyped donors of the cohort, an average of approximately 240,000 unique TCR beta nucleotide sequences was sequenced per donor, of which roughly 17% were non-productive. Roughly five DR-DQ haplotypes were treated as single units for association and clustering because of strong linkage in the cohort. To decide whether each TCR beta V gene segment behaved as functional or pseudogenic, an earlier analysis of several hundred of the donors relied on high-throughput TCR beta sequencing. Among the roughly 390 genotyped donors, around 79% belonged to the genetic ancestry cluster associated with self-reported Caucasian donors. A later genetic analysis used genome-wide SNP genotypes for about three fifths of the roughly 700 donors, treating that subset as a discovery cohort. A later analysis re-examined previously published TCR beta repertoires from 610 or so donors and added high-resolution HLA genotyping to investigate patterns of TCR occurrence. Along with the approximately 670-subject first cohort, a separate validation cohort of approximately 110 different subjects was used. Donor age, sex, ethnicity and CMV serostatus were compiled together with the repertoire data. The study profiled the T cell repertoires of 500 to 800 subjects by immunosequencing and related them to cytomegalovirus serostatus.

The library was generated by the immunoSEQ multiplex PCR assay. For the multiplex PCR, a mixture combining 60 forward primers for TCR Vbeta segments and 13 reverse primers for TCR Jbeta segments was used. A multiplex PCR assay on genomic DNA amplified the CDR3 region of rearranged TCR beta genes. Amplified TCR beta libraries were sequenced as 87-base-pair reads on the Illumina HiSeq System. As for how the authors treated the data: A later analysis tallied around 82 million unique TCR beta chains across the 660 or so repertoires, and around 9.9 million of those chains were shared by two or more donors. To remove PCR and sequencing errors, raw reads were error-corrected and collapsed into unique sequences using a nearest-neighbor algorithm that merged closely related sequences. CDR3 sequences were aligned to IMGT reference sequences to assign V, D and J gene segments. For a sequence to be retained, at least a six-nucleotide match to both a V gene segment and a J gene segment was required. Rearrangements were called productive when the CDR3 lacked stop codons and stayed in frame with V and J; all others were non-productive. Following IMGT convention, CDR3 was defined as the stretch from the second conserved V-encoded cysteine to the conserved J-encoded phenylalanine. Sequences without an unambiguous match to a single V gene segment were excluded from the earlier analysis of 500 to 700 of the donors. An earlier analysis of 587 of the donors classified V segments as functional when productive rearrangements were above 56.7% and as segregating when the standard deviation between donors was above 5%. A statistical classification framework was built to diagnose cytomegalovirus status from the catalog of TCR beta chain sequences. In a later analysis, TCR nucleotide sequences were compared against IMGT/GENE-DB human TR gene sequences so that V and J genes could be assigned. A later analysis assigned CDR3 sequences and most-parsimonious VDJ recombination scenarios with the TCRdist pipeline. In a later analysis, every TCR beta chain was defined by the combination of its CDR3 amino acid sequence and its V-gene family, and reads without a unique V-gene family were dropped. In a later analysis, 500 to 700 highly shared, low-generation-probability nucleotide sequences were removed to address suspected cross-contamination and a sequencing artifact. In a later analysis, a clonal expansion index for each public chain was calculated from normalized within-repertoire ranks of inferred template counts. In a later analysis, generation probabilities were computed with a VDJ recombination model fitted to out-of-frame rearrangements, and the resulting probabilities were checked against IGoR. Hypergeometric tests were used in a later analysis to score TCR-TCR, TCR-HLA and TCR-CMV co-occurrence, with a repertoire-size bias correction applied to the TCR pairs. To estimate false discovery rates, a later analysis permuted the HLA or CMV assignments 20 times. A later analysis grouped co-occurring TCRs with DBSCAN, adding TCRdist sequence similarity when clustering within HLA-allele-positive subsets. Co-occurrence clustering excluded repertoires with fewer than 30,000 or more than 120,000 public chains, plus five with anomalous nucleotide sharing. The table comes from immuneACCESS by way of TCRdb, which keeps in-frame sequences with V and J called. Part of the clones is missing from these tables; in studies checked, under half for an unresolved V gene and the rest for unknown reasons. V and J calls and clone size are as listed in that table; D and trimming were resolved from the DNA. Recorded for this sample are some 130,000 clones; about 66% of them occurred a single time. The top ten clonotypes cover approximately 1.6% of the sample.

As for this clone: Its antigen remains unidentified. No base quality values were provided; no much bigger clone lies one nucleotide off.

The cohort comprised 550 to 700 healthy bone marrow donors. Cohort members were all nominally healthy when sampled, although unrecorded immune exposures were likely present. Of the 690 or so cohort members, almost 300 had positive CMV serostatus and 350 to 450 had negative CMV serostatus, and CMV serostatus was not recorded for the donor. A peripheral blood sample was provided by each donor, and peripheral blood mononuclear cells were used for TCR beta sequencing. Genomic DNA was extracted from the blood cell samples with the Qiagen DNeasy Blood Extraction Kit. On the study overall, not on this receptor specifically: A few of the identified cytomegalovirus-associated TCR beta chains were confirmed in vitro to be specific for cytomegalovirus antigens. In a later analysis, 16,951 TCR beta sequences were associated with specific HLA alleles at a false discovery rate of 0.05. When HLA alleles, especially DR and DQ, strongly co-occurred, TCR associations were difficult to assign to individual alleles. A later genetic analysis associated a missense DCLRE1C variant with V-gene and J-gene trimming of TCR beta chains, and an independent cohort replicated the association. Roughly uniform sequencing depth across donors was assumed in presence/absence analyses, although this assumption may not hold. Linkage disequilibrium might explain the correlated functional status among segregating V segments, but an unknown experimental factor could not be excluded. Immune exposure information for the cohort was limited to CMV serostatus. The study listed over 150 TCR beta chains as associated with cytomegalovirus. In both the original and validation cohorts, the classifier was reported to diagnose cytomegalovirus status with high specificity and sensitivity. A later analysis found that HLA-associated TCR beta chains were more clonally expanded and had lower generation probabilities than equally common non-associated chains. Because counts were too low, roughly 16 rarely observed V segments, including chromosome 9 orphons, were left out of the earlier analysis of over 550 of the donors. Across donors, most TCR sequences were observed very rarely, whereas some public TCRs were present in many individuals. Compared with the approximately 670-donor mean, donors in an Asian-associated ancestry cluster had fewer N-insertions in productive TCRs, according to a later genetic analysis. Broadly in line with IMGT annotations, most TCR beta V segments showed up in productive rearrangements about 90% or about 30% of the time in an earlier analysis of around 600 of the donors. Several of the top co-occurrence clusters appeared to be linked to parvovirus B19, influenza, CMV and Epstein-Barr virus, according to a later analysis. Because the 87-base-pair reads could not distinguish some IMGT-functional V segments, including TRBV6-2 and TRBV6-3, those segments were excluded. In a later analysis, TCR association rates were found to vary across HLA loci, with the most associated TCRs seen for DRB1 alleles and the fewest for HLA-C alleles. A cluster of highly shared sequence variants was judged likely to represent a technical artifact of the sequencing pipeline. Because HLA typing was unavailable for some donors at each locus, only the typed subset was used in association tests. The authors suggested that the approach could potentially be generalized to other disease states and immunological phenotypes. Only TCR beta chains were sequenced in this cohort, and the absence of alpha or paired-chain data limited detectable features. A later analysis found that most CMV-associated TCR beta chains appeared HLA-restricted, with HLA associations seemingly driven largely by CMV exposure. A further reported finding was that TCR beta sequences accurately predicted the HLA-A and HLA-B alleles for most subjects in the first cohort.

CDR3 length: 16 amino acids, cysteine to phenylalanine. The DNA shown is the 48-base CDR3, in frame from base 1. This clonotype was sampled from a human donor in good health. In this chain, TRBV21-1 is recombined with TRBJ1-5; TRBD1, the D gene given by the table, was not confirmed from the DNA. TRBV21-1 is listed as a pseudogene. Sequenced material: PBMCs. The CDR3 loop reads CASSGPGTGGGQPQHF. In nucleotides, the sequence is TGTGCCAGCAGCGGGCCCGGGACAGGGGGCGGGCAGCCCCAGCATTTT.